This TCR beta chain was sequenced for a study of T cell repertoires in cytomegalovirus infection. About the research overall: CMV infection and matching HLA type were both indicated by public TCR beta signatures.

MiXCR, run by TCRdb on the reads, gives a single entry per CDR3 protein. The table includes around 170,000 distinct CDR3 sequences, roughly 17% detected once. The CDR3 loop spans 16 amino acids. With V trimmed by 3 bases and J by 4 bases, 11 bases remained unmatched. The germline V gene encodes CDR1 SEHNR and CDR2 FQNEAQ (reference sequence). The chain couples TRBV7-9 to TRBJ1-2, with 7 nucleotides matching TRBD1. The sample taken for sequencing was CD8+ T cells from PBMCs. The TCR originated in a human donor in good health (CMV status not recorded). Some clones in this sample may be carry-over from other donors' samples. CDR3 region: CASSFSGQEGVYGYTF. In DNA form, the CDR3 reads TGTGCCAGCAGCTTCTCAGGACAGGAGGGCGTCTATGGCTACACCTTC.